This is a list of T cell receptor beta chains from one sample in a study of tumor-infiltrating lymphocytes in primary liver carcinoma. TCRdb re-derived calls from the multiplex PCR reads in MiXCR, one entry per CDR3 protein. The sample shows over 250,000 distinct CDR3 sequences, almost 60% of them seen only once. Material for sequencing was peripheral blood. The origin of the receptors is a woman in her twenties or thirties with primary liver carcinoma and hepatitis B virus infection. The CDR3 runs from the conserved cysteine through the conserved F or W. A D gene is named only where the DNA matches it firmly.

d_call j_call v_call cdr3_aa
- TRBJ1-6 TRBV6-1 CTSDLGVSYNSPLHF
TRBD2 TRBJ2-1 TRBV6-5 CTSSYRTSGSHNEQFF
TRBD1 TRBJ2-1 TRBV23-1 CASSQYHGTAYNEQFF
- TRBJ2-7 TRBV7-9 CASSQPGYGQYF
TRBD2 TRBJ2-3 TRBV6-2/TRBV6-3 CASRRLAGNTDTQYF
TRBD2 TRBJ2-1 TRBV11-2 CASSLGLAGDEQFF
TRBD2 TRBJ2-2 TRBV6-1 CASISAGVNTGELSF
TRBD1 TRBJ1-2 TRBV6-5 CASRDDRGSDYGYTF
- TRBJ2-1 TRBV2 CASSEEGEGLLF
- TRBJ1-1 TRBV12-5 CASALRGGMNTEAFF
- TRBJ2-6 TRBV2 CASSEALGWGSPGANVLTF
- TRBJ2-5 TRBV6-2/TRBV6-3 CASSLTATKETQYF
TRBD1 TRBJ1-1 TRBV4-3 CASSQYRDRLNTEAFF
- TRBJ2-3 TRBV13 CASSSTGSSIDTQYF
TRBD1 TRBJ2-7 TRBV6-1 CTSRKQGRPYEQYF
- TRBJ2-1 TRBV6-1 CVSSAGGIIPPDEQFF
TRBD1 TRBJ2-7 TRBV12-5 CASGLARDRYEQYF
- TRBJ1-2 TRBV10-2 CASSDKGPYGYTF
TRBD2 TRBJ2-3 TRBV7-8 CASSVTTSGSRKDTQYF
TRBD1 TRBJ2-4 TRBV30 CAWSPPPRGSYAKNIQYF
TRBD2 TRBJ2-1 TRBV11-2 CASSSSAGNSYNEQFF
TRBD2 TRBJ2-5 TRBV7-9 CASRWGGSQETQYF
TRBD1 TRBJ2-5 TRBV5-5 CASSGAGGRQETQYF
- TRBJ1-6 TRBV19 CASSIRGDSPLHF
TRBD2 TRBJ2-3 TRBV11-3 CASSSSGRYIDTQYF
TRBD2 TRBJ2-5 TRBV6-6 CDSSYGGVIQETQYF
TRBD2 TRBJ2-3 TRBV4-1 CASSQGTTTDTQYF
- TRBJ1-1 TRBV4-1 CPSSQAPGTRWSLTEAFF
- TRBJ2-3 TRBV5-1 CASSLTEPDTQYF
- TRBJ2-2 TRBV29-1 CSVVRWGELFF
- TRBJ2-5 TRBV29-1 CSVEVGLGETQYF
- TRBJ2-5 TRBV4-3 CASSQGVGVRETQYF
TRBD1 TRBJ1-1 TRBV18 CASSPFGTGHFNTEAFF
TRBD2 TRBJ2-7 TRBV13 CASSARTSGGHEQYF
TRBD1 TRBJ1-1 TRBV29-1 CSSQGGTEAFF
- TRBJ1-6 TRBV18 CASSPFPGSPLHF
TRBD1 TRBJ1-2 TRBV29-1 CSGTGGEDHGYTF
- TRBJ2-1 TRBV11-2 CASSLLGRNEQFF
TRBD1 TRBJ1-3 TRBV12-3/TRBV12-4 CASSPTGTGSYGNTIYF